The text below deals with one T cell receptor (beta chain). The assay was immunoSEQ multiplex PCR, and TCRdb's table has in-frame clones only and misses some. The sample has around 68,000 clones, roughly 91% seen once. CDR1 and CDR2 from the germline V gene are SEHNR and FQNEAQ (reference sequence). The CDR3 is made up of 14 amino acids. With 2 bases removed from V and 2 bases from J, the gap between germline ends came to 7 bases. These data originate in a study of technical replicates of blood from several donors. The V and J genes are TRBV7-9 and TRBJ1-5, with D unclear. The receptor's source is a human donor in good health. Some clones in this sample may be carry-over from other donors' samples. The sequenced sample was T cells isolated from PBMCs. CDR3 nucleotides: TGTGCCAGCAGCTTAATCGGGGGCAATCAGCCCCAGCATTTT. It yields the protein CASSLIGGNQPQHF. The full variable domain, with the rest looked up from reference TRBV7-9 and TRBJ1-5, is DTGVSQNPRHKITKRGQNVTFRCDPISEHNRLYWYRQTLGQGPEFLTYFQNEAQLEKSRLLSDRFSAERPKGSFSTLEIQRTEQGDSAMYLCASSLIGGNQPQHFGDGTRLSIL.